A single sample is the source of the 24 T cell receptor beta chains below, sequenced in a study of T cells after yellow fever vaccination. TCRdb recomputed calls from the 5' RACE reads with MiXCR, one row per CDR3 protein. Of about 330,000 distinct CDR3 sequences in the sample, 8% to 9.5% were seen once. Sequences were derived from PBMCs, sampled about 49 days after the first yellow fever vaccination. All receptors come from a young man who received the YFV17D yellow fever vaccine.

V is TRBV4-1 and J is TRBJ1-3, with D possibly being TRBD1 (6 bases). With 5 bases removed from V and 8 bases from J, the gap between germline ends came to 16 bases. Germline loops: CDR1 MGHRA, CDR2 YSYEKL. The CDR3 spans 14 residues. The CDR3 protein is CASSITGLQDTIYF. The CDR3 DNA reads as TGCGCCAGCAGCATAACAGGGCTCCAGGACACCATATATTTT.

This clonotype was seen a handful of times. The chain joins TRBV20-1 to TRBJ1-5; D gene ambiguous. V lost 3 bases and J lost 2, with 14 bases in between. CDR3 length: 15 amino acids. CDR1 and CDR2 (germline): DFQATT, SNEGSKA (reference sequence). The DNA of the CDR3 is TGCAGTGCTAGTTATGGCGTGCGCGGCAATCAGCCCCAGCATTTT. It codes for CSASYGVRGNQPQHF.

The V call is TRBV12-3 or TRBV12-4, the J call TRBJ2-7; 8 positions match TRBD1. The CDR3 totals 13 residues. The V gene end was trimmed by 7 bases and the J gene end by 3 bases; junction bases not matched to a gene: 5. CDR3 protein: CASTATGDYEQYF. The DNA of the CDR3 is TGTGCCAGCACCGCGACAGGGGACTACGAGCAGTACTTC.

V and J are TRBV7-2 and TRBJ2-7, with 9 bases identical to TRBD2. The CDR3 covers 15 residues. The germline V gene has CDR1 SGHTA and CDR2 FQGNSA. V gave up 5 bases and J gave up 3 bases; unmatched junction bases: 8. CDR3 amino acids: CASSLRTSVFYEQYF. CDR3 bases: TGTGCCAGCAGCCTCCGGACTAGCGTGTTCTACGAGCAGTACTTC.

This clonotype was counted a few times. This rearrangement joins TRBV12-3 or TRBV12-4 to TRBJ2-7; 7 nucleotides agree with TRBD1. Unmatched junction bases numbered 11, after V lost 4 bases and J lost 5 bases. This CDR3 contains 15 residues. CDR3 in amino acids: CASSSPGTARNEQYF. The CDR3 nucleotides are TGTGCCAGCAGTTCCCCCGGGACAGCCCGGAACGAGCAGTACTTC.

This sequence joins TRBV24-1 and TRBJ2-1, with D uncertain. The CDR3 length is 12 residues. Germline V gene lookup returns CDR1 KGHDR and CDR2 SFDVKD. V was clipped by 4 bases and J by 10 bases, with 10 bases between them. CDR3 DNA sequence: TGTGCCACCAGTGACTCCTACGGGGAGCAGTTCTTC. Its translation: CATSDSYGEQFF.

The chain is built from TRBV7-2 and TRBJ1-5, with D uncertain. V lost 6 bases to trimming and J lost 5 bases, with 11 bases between them. The CDR3 is 13 residues long. Germline V gene lookup returns CDR1 SGHTA and CDR2 FQGNSA. Written as DNA, the CDR3 is TGTGCCAGCAGTACCTTTGTGGATCAGCCCCAGCATTTT. It is translated as CASSTFVDQPQHF.

CDR3 nucleotides: TGTGCCAGCAGCTCCCCGGGACGCAATGAGCAGTTCTTC. Its translation: CASSSPGRNEQFF. The rearrangement uses TRBV7-9 and TRBJ2-1; D might be TRBD1 or TRBD2, each matching 5 bases. From germline, CDR1 is SEHNR and CDR2 FQNEAQ (reference sequence). The CDR3 contains 13 residues. Between the trimmed V and J ends, which lost 4 bases and 6 bases, there was a span of 10 bases.

This sequence joins TRBV18 and TRBJ2-3, with 7 bases that match TRBD2. This CDR3 has 14 amino acids. With 3 bases clipped from V and 4 bases from J, the junction kept 4 bases outside the gene matches. From germline, CDR1 is KGHSH and CDR2 LQKENI. The CDR3 sequence: CASSPALAADTQYF. The CDR3 region has the DNA TGTGCCAGCTCACCGGCGCTAGCGGCAGATACGCAGTATTTT.

This clonotype appeared a few times. V is TRBV2 and J is TRBJ1-1; D unclear. The CDR3 loop spans 13 amino acids. Between the trimmed V and J ends, which lost 1 base and 0 bases, there was a span of 3 bases. From germline, CDR1 is SNHLY and CDR2 FYNNEI. CDR3 nucleotides: TGTGCCAGCAGTGAAGGCGTGAACACTGAAGCTTTCTTT. Translated: CASSEGVNTEAFF.

In its sample, this clonotype was seen a few times. The rearrangement uses TRBV5-1 and TRBJ1-1; D gene ambiguous. In germline, CDR1 is SGHRS, CDR2 YFSETQ. This CDR3 contains 15 residues. The V and J ends lost 4 bases and 1 base respectively, with 14 bases between them. The CDR3 nucleotides read TGCGCCAGCAGCCCGGCGGTGTTGACGAACACTGAAGCTTTCTTT. This encodes CASSPAVLTNTEAFF.

This clonotype was seen repeatedly, ten times or more. V usage is TRBV3-1 and J usage is TRBJ1-2; 9 nucleotides match TRBD1. CDR3 length: 15 residues. J was trimmed by 2 bases and V by 5 bases; bases with no gene match: 6. Germline V gene sequence: CDR1 LGHDT, CDR2 YNNKEL (reference sequence). DNA for the CDR3: TGTGCCAGCAGCTTGAGCGGACAGGGGAACTATGGCTACACCTTC. This translates into CASSLSGQGNYGYTF.

The chain uses TRBV7-2 and TRBJ2-2, with D tentatively TRBD1 or TRBD2 (5 bases each). Germline-derived CDR1 and CDR2 are SGHTA and FQGNSA. Trimming shortened V by 2 bases and J by 4 bases, and 8 bases separated the two germline ends. The CDR3 runs 14 residues. The CDR3 protein is CASSLTGLTGELFF. CDR3 in DNA: TGTGCCAGCAGCTTAACGGGGCTCACCGGGGAGCTGTTTTTT.

The table lists this clonotype with a few counts. The chain combines TRBV24-1 with TRBJ2-3; D gene uncertain. The germline gives CDR1 KGHDR, CDR2 SFDVKD. The CDR3 extends over 15 amino acids. Trimming took 2 bases from V and 4 from J, leaving 12 bases between them. CDR3 amino acids: CATSDSGHYADTQYF. The CDR3 DNA sequence: TGTGCCACCAGTGATTCGGGTCACTATGCAGATACGCAGTATTTT.

This clonotype was counted only a few times. The chain combines TRBV6-4 with TRBJ2-1; 7 bases are shared with TRBD2. The CDR3 loop spans 12 amino acids. Germline assignment: CDR1 MRHNA and CDR2 SNTAGT. After removal of 5 bases from V and 11 bases from J, the junction contained 6 bases not matched to a gene. The CDR3 loop is CASSLWGGKQFF. CDR3 in DNA: TGTGCCAGCAGTCTCTGGGGGGGGAAGCAGTTCTTC.

This chain connects TRBV5-1 to TRBJ2-5, with TRBD1 matching 7 bases. Germline V gene lookup returns CDR1 SGHRS and CDR2 YFSETQ. J lost 4 bases, V lost 2 bases, and 5 bases had no gene match. The CDR3 covers 14 residues. The CDR3 coding sequence is TGCGCCAGCAGCTTAACAGGGGAGCGAGAGACCCAGTACTTC. Translated: CASSLTGERETQYF.

This clonotype was detected a few times. The chain joins TRBV9 to TRBJ1-1; D is undetermined. Germline assignment: CDR1 SGDLS and CDR2 YYNGEE. The CDR3 contains 13 residues. The V gene lost 1 base and the J gene lost 4 bases, with 8 bases spanning the gap. The CDR3 DNA reads as TGTGCCAGCAGCGTAAAGTCGAGCACTGAAGCTTTCTTT. Encoded protein: CASSVKSSTEAFF.

V is TRBV12-3 or TRBV12-4 and J is TRBJ2-2, with D possibly being TRBD2 (6 bases). The CDR3 spans 14 residues. V was pared by 6 bases and J by 5 bases, with 13 bases between. CDR3: CASSPAGLTGELFF. CDR3 DNA: TGTGCCAGCAGCCCGGCGGGACTTACCGGGGAGCTGTTTTTT.

The chain links TRBV7-9 to TRBJ2-7; D tentatively fits TRBD1 or TRBD2 (5 bases each). V shed 7 bases and J shed 2 bases, with 12 bases lying between them. Looked up from germline, CDR1 is SEHNR and CDR2 is FQNEAQ (reference sequence). The CDR3 contains 13 residues. CDR3 residues: CASTGTFTYEQYF. DNA for the CDR3: TGTGCCAGCACCGGGACGTTTACCTACGAGCAGTACTTC. The full variable domain, in which reference TRBV7-9 and TRBJ2-7 provide the parts outside the CDR3, is DTGVSQNPRHKITKRGQNVTFRCDPISEHNRLYWYRQTLGQGPEFLTYFQNEAQLEKSRLLSDRFSAERPKGSFSTLEIQRTEQGDSAMYLCASTGTFTYEQYFGPGTRLTVT.

J is TRBJ2-1 and V is TRBV7-8, with 7 bases matching TRBD1. V was pared by 4 bases and J by 10 bases, with 7 bases of the junction left unmatched. Germline V gene lookup returns CDR1 SGHVS and CDR2 FQNEAQ. The CDR3 spans 13 residues. CDR3 sequence reads: CASSSYRGHEQFF. As DNA, the CDR3 is TGTGCCAGCAGCTCGTACAGGGGACACGAGCAGTTCTTC.

This chain connects TRBV10-3 to TRBJ1-5; D remains ambiguous. Deletions cut 0 bases from V and 9 bases from J, with 9 bases between. This CDR3 has 13 residues. Germline CDR1 and CDR2: ENHRY and SYGVKD. The CDR3 region has the DNA TGTGCCATCAGTGAGTCCGGGGTTGCGCCCCAGCATTTT. Its protein product is CAISESGVAPQHF.

This clonotype has a handful of counts. The V and J genes are TRBV12-3 or TRBV12-4 and TRBJ2-3, with D possibly TRBD2 on 7 matching bases. There are 15 residues in the CDR3. V lost 8 bases and J lost 1, with 16 bases in between. The CDR3 reads CASLGRRGRTDTQYF. CDR3 DNA sequence: TGTGCCAGCTTAGGAAGGCGGGGGCGCACAGATACGCAGTATTTT.

The chain couples TRBV12-5 to TRBJ1-1; D unresolved. The germline V gene has CDR1 LGHNT and CDR2 FRNRAP. The CDR3 has 13 residues. V lost 2 bases, J lost 4 bases, and 8 bases lay in between. The CDR3 DNA sequence: TGTGCTAGTGGTTTGTCCGAAACCACTGAAGCTTTCTTT. Translated: CASGLSETTEAFF.

The chain employs TRBV7-9 and TRBJ1-1, with D tentatively TRBD1 (6 bases). V shed 4 bases and J shed 6 bases, with 12 bases lying between them. Per germline, CDR1 SEHNR and CDR2 FQNEAQ (reference sequence). The CDR3 contains 13 residues. CDR3 in amino acids: CASSWQGSPEAFF. Written as DNA, the CDR3 is TGTGCCAGCAGCTGGCAGGGGTCTCCTGAAGCTTTCTTT.